This T cell receptor beta chain came from a study of blood T cell repertoires in COVID-19. About the research overall: The study drew acute and convalescent COVID-19 samples from the United States, Italy and Spain. From T cells, B-cell-depleted T cells, or PBMCs came the material, which was cDNA or gDNA.

The CDR3 covers 11 residues. Germline V gene lookup returns CDR1 MDHEN and CDR2 SYDVKM. With 8 bases removed from V and 5 bases from J, the gap between germline ends came to 7 bases. Sequencing used immunoSEQ multiplex PCR; TCRdb keeps in-frame clones, though not all of them. The sample contains 100,000 to 150,000 clones, over 75% of which appear only once. Sequences were obtained from peripheral blood. The chain uses TRBV28 and TRBJ2-4; the D is unclear. The TCR originated in an elderly woman with acute or convalescent COVID-19. This chain's CDR3 is CASGQENIQYF. CDR3 nucleotide sequence: TGTGCCAGCGGTCAGGAAAACATTCAGTACTTC.